The rows below give T cell receptor beta chains drawn from one sample of a study of blood T cell repertoires in COVID-19. TCRdb's table, derived via immunoSEQ multiplex PCR, lists solely in-frame clones and lacks some. The sample has 200,000 to 250,000 clones; over 80% are singletons. The sequenced sample consisted of peripheral blood. The source of these receptors is a human donor in a cohort sampled during active COVID-19. Each CDR3 is given with its conserved first and last residue. The order of the fields is clone size, J gene, D gene, V gene, CDR3 DNA, CDR3 protein. A D gene is named only where the DNA matches it firmly. Clone size is stated in some rows and not others, as once, few, many or a class when expanded.

few | TRBJ1-1 | NA | TRBV19 | TGTGCCAGTAGTACCGGACAGAGGAACACTGAAGCTTTCTTT | CASSTGQRNTEAFF
few | TRBJ1-4 | NA | TRBV27 | TGTGCCAGCAGTTTAAGGGGCGGGGTCCGAGAAAAACTGTTTTTT | CASSLRGGVREKLFF
few | TRBJ2-7 | TRBD2 | TRBV27 | TGTGCCAGCAGTTCCCTAGCGGGGTCCTACGAGCAGTACTTC | CASSSLAGSYEQYF
few | TRBJ1-2 | NA | TRBV3-1/TRBV3-2 | TGTGCCAGCAGCCAAACTCAGGGGTATGGCTACACCTTC | CASSQTQGYGYTF
NA | TRBJ2-7 | TRBD2 | TRBV5-1 | TGCGCCAGCAGCTTGATGTGGACTAGCGGCGAGCAGTACTTC | CASSLMWTSGEQYF
NA | TRBJ2-7 | TRBD2 | TRBV27 | TGTGCCAGCAGGACTAGCCAAGGGGCCTCCTACGAGCAGTACTTC | CASRTSQGASYEQYF
NA | TRBJ1-4 | NA | TRBV19 | TGTGCCAGTACCATACGACGGACCGACAGCTTTAATGAAAAACTGTTTTTT | CASTIRRTDSFNEKLFF
NA | TRBJ2-3 | NA | TRBV5-1 | TGCGCCAGCAGCTTGGTACCCCCTGCGGGTGGGACAGATACGCAGTATTTT | CASSLVPPAGGTDTQYF
once | TRBJ1-1 | TRBD1 | TRBV6-1 | TGTGCCAGCAGTGACAGGGGGGATGGAGCTTTCTTT | CASSDRGDGAFF
NA | TRBJ1-1 | NA | TRBV7-9 | TGTGCCAGCAGCTTTAGACTGGTCCGGGTGAACACTGAAGCTTTCTTT | CASSFRLVRVNTEAFF
NA | TRBJ1-1 | NA | TRBV18 | TGTGCCAGCTCACCCCAATTACGCACACAGGGTAGTAACACTGAAGCTTTCTTT | CASSPQLRTQGSNTEAFF
NA | TRBJ2-1 | TRBD2 | TRBV27 | TGTGCCAGCAGTCCGACTAGCGGTTACTACAATGAGCAGTTCTTC | CASSPTSGYYNEQFF
NA | TRBJ1-5 | TRBD1 | TRBV5-8 | TGTGCCAGCAGCCTTAACAGGGGGCCTAGCAATCAGCCCCAGCATTTT | CASSLNRGPSNQPQHF
NA | TRBJ1-1 | NA | TRBV29-1 | TGCAGCGTTGAAGGACAGATGAACACTGAAGCTTTCTTT | CSVEGQMNTEAFF
NA | TRBJ2-7 | TRBD1 | TRBV7-2 | TGTGCCAGCAGCTCCGGGACAGGGTCGTACGAGCAGTACTTC | CASSSGTGSYEQYF
few | TRBJ2-2 | NA | TRBV24-1 | TGTGCCACCAGTGATCGCCAGGGGAACACCGGGGAGCTGTTTTTT | CATSDRQGNTGELFF
NA | TRBJ1-1 | NA | TRBV30 | TGTGCCTGGAGCCTAGGGGATGAAGCTTTCTTT | CAWSLGDEAFF
NA | TRBJ1-2 | NA | TRBV29-1 | TGCAGCGTTGAACCGTCGGGGGGTGACTATGGCTACACCTTC | CSVEPSGGDYGYTF
once | TRBJ2-2 | TRBD1 | TRBV28 | TGTGCCAGCAGCCTCAGGGGGAGGGAGCTGTTTTTT | CASSLRGRELFF
NA | TRBJ1-2 | NA | TRBV7-8 | TGTGCCAGCAGCTTAGTCAAAGGGGCTAACTATGGCTACACCTTC | CASSLVKGANYGYTF
NA | TRBJ2-2 | TRBD2 | TRBV6-4 | TGTGCCAGCAGTGACAAAAAAACCCACCACCGACTAGCGGGAGGGTTAGGCACCGGGGAGCTGTTTTTT | CASSDKKTHHRLAGGLGTGELFF
NA | TRBJ1-6 | NA | TRBV4-2 | TGTGCCAGCAGCCAAGGAACCCTCGACAGAAATAATTCACCCCTCCACTTT | CASSQGTLDRNNSPLHF
NA | TRBJ1-1 | TRBD1 | TRBV18 | TGTGCCAGCTCACCAGACAGGGCGGAAGCTTTCTTT | CASSPDRAEAFF
NA | TRBJ2-7 | TRBD2 | TRBV28 | TGTGCCAGCAGTTTTCCCGGGGTAGCGGGAGGGTTATCCTACGAGCAGTACTTC | CASSFPGVAGGLSYEQYF
NA | TRBJ2-7 | NA | TRBV28 | TGTGCCAGCAGTTTATCAGGGCTCGAGCAGTACTTC | CASSLSGLEQYF
NA | TRBJ2-7 | TRBD2 | TRBV7-2 | TGTGCCAGCAGCAACGGACTAGCTTCCTACGAGCAGTACTTC | CASSNGLASYEQYF
once | TRBJ2-5 | TRBD2 | TRBV20-1 | TGCAGTGCTAGTCGACTAGCGGGAGGGCAGGTGGGGGAGACCCAGTACTTC | CSASRLAGGQVGETQYF
NA | TRBJ2-2 | NA | TRBV5-5 | TGTGCCAGCAGCCTAGATCCTATTAACACCGGGGAGCTGTTTTTT | CASSLDPINTGELFF
NA | TRBJ2-7 | TRBD2 | TRBV4-2 | TGTGCCAGCAGCTCCGGGGGGTTCGAAGGCGTCCGGTACTTC | CASSSGGFEGVRYF
NA | TRBJ2-7 | NA | TRBV20-1 | TGCAGTGCTGCAGGGACCTACGAGCAGTACTTC | CSAAGTYEQYF
NA | TRBJ1-4 | TRBD1 | TRBV11-2 | TGTGCCAGCAGGACTGGGACAGGGGCCAAAAAACTGTTTTTT | CASRTGTGAKKLFF
NA | TRBJ1-4 | NA | TRBV7-2 | TGTGCCAGCAGCTCCCCGAAAGTCGGGGTGGTTTTT | CASSSPKVGVVF
NA | TRBJ2-3 | TRBD2 | TRBV18 | TGTGCCAGCTCGTCCGGACTAGCGGGAGTAGGAGATACGCAGTATTTT | CASSSGLAGVGDTQYF
NA | TRBJ2-1 | TRBD2 | TRBV5-4 | TGTGCCAGCAGCCTACAAGCGGGAGCTAATGAGCAGTTCTTC | CASSLQAGANEQFF
NA | TRBJ1-6 | TRBD1 | TRBV5-1 | TGCGCCAGCAGCTCAGGACAGGGGAACGGCTCACCCCTCCACTTT | CASSSGQGNGSPLHF
NA | TRBJ2-7 | NA | TRBV19 | TGTGCCAGTAGTATATCCCAAGGGGGAAATGGCTACGAGCAGTACTTC | CASSISQGGNGYEQYF
once | TRBJ2-5 | TRBD1 | TRBV5-4 | TGTGCCAGCAGCGGGGACAGGGGGAGGACGATCCAAGAGACCCAGTACTTC | CASSGDRGRTIQETQYF
NA | TRBJ2-7 | TRBD2 | TRBV24-1 | TGTGCCACCAGTGATCAGACTAGCGGAGACGAGCAGTACTTC | CATSDQTSGDEQYF
NA | TRBJ1-1 | NA | TRBV29-1 | TGCAGCGTTGTGTCGACGGCCAGCGGGAACACTGAAGCTTTCTTT | CSVVSTASGNTEAFF
NA | TRBJ1-1 | NA | TRBV2 | TGTGCCAGCAGGGCGGCCACTGAAGCTTTCTTT | CASRAATEAFF
NA | TRBJ1-1 | NA | TRBV11-2 | TGTGCCAGCAGCTTAATGCAGGGGAACACTGAAGCTTTCTTT | CASSLMQGNTEAFF
few | TRBJ1-1 | NA | TRBV28 | TGTGCCAGCCTAAACGGGGGAACTGAAGCTTTCTTT | CASLNGGTEAFF
NA | TRBJ1-6 | NA | TRBV28 | TGTGCCAGCAGTTACAGGACAGCTTCTAACTATAATTCACCCCTCCACTTT | CASSYRTASNYNSPLHF
NA | TRBJ2-5 | TRBD1 | TRBV5-6 | TGTGCCAGCAGCTACAGGGGGCCGGGGGAGACCCAGTACTTC | CASSYRGPGETQYF
NA | TRBJ2-3 | TRBD1 | TRBV5-6 | TGTGCCAGCAGCCCTGGGACAGGGGTCACAGATACGCAGTATTTT | CASSPGTGVTDTQYF
NA | TRBJ1-1 | NA | TRBV7-6 | TGTGCCAGCAGCCCTGGGGGGGGGCTACTTTACACTGAAGCTTTCTTT | CASSPGGGLLYTEAFF
NA | TRBJ2-7 | NA | TRBV9 | TGTGCCAGCAGCGGGGTCTCCCCAACAGGGCCTCAGTACTTC | CASSGVSPTGPQYF
NA | TRBJ1-1 | NA | TRBV3-1/TRBV3-2 | TGTGCCAGCAGCCAGATACAGGGATGGAGTGGCACTGAAGCTTTCTTT | CASSQIQGWSGTEAFF
NA | TRBJ2-3 | NA | TRBV27 | TGTGCCAGCAGGCCTTGGAAGGGGCGGGACGATACGCAGTATTTT | CASRPWKGRDDTQYF
NA | TRBJ2-5 | TRBD1 | TRBV18 | TGTGCCAGCTCAATGGACAGGGGGCAAGAGACCCAGTACTTC | CASSMDRGQETQYF
NA | TRBJ2-1 | NA | TRBV3-1/TRBV3-2 | TGTGCCAGCAGCCCATTACAGGGTGGGTCCTACAATGAGCAGTTCTTC | CASSPLQGGSYNEQFF
NA | TRBJ2-7 | TRBD2 | TRBV15 | TGTGCCACCAGCAGAGTAGGAGTAGCGGGAGCCGAGCAGTACTTC | CATSRVGVAGAEQYF
NA | TRBJ1-5 | TRBD1 | TRBV5-4 | TGTGCCAGCAGCCCCTCCTGGACAGGAGTAAATCAGCCCCAGCATTTT | CASSPSWTGVNQPQHF